This is a list of T cell receptor beta chains from one sample in a study of T-cell memory formation after mild COVID-19. Each CDR3 protein gets one entry after TCRdb re-called the 5' RACE reads with MiXCR. The sample contains some 440,000 distinct CDR3 sequences, around 25% of which appear only once. The source material was PBMCs or a T cell subset sorted from them (not recorded which). The receptors originated from an adult woman who had mild COVID-19 (a few samples of this study predate the infection). Cell type and time point are not known. CDR3s include the opening cysteine and the closing phenylalanine or tryptophan. The order of the fields is V gene, clone size, J gene, D gene, CDR3 protein, CDR3 DNA. A D gene is named only where the DNA matches it firmly. A row's size may be missing; if present it is once, few, many or a size class.

v_call: TRBV7-2
clone_size: few
j_call: TRBJ1-2
d_call: TRBD1
cdr3_aa: CASSQTGGGGYGYTF
cdr3_nt: TGTGCCAGCAGCCAAACAGGGGGCGGGGGCTATGGCTACACCTTC

v_call: TRBV12-3/TRBV12-4
clone_size: NA
j_call: TRBJ1-6
d_call: NA
cdr3_aa: CASSGSTGRNSPLHF
cdr3_nt: TGTGCCAGCAGTGGCTCGACAGGCCGTAATTCACCCCTCCACTTT

v_call: TRBV7-9
clone_size: NA
j_call: TRBJ2-7
d_call: TRBD1
cdr3_aa: CASSLGGQDYEQYF
cdr3_nt: TGTGCCAGCAGCTTAGGAGGACAGGACTACGAGCAGTACTTC

v_call: TRBV5-6
clone_size: few
j_call: TRBJ2-7
d_call: NA
cdr3_aa: CASSGRGRGNYEQYF
cdr3_nt: TGTGCCAGCAGCGGGAGAGGTCGGGGAAACTACGAGCAGTACTTC

v_call: TRBV12-3/TRBV12-4
clone_size: few
j_call: TRBJ2-3
d_call: NA
cdr3_aa: CASSFGQTDTQYF
cdr3_nt: TGTGCCAGCAGTTTTGGGCAGACAGATACGCAGTATTTT

v_call: TRBV20-1
clone_size: NA
j_call: TRBJ1-2
d_call: NA
cdr3_aa: CSTYVGRNYGYTF
cdr3_nt: TGCAGTACATACGTCGGCAGGAACTATGGCTACACCTTC

v_call: TRBV15
clone_size: NA
j_call: TRBJ2-5
d_call: TRBD1
cdr3_aa: CATSRGTGGPLQETQYF
cdr3_nt: TGTGCCACCAGCAGAGGGACAGGGGGCCCCCTTCAAGAGACCCAGTACTTC

v_call: TRBV7-2
clone_size: NA
j_call: TRBJ1-2
d_call: TRBD1
cdr3_aa: CASSTQQGANGYTF
cdr3_nt: TGTGCCAGCAGCACACAACAGGGGGCCAATGGCTACACCTTC

v_call: TRBV12-3/TRBV12-4
clone_size: few
j_call: TRBJ2-1
d_call: TRBD2
cdr3_aa: CASRTRTSVYNEQFF
cdr3_nt: TGTGCCAGCAGGACCCGGACTAGCGTATACAATGAGCAGTTCTTC

v_call: TRBV7-7
clone_size: few
j_call: TRBJ1-5
d_call: NA
cdr3_aa: CASSPLSVGNSNQPQHF
cdr3_nt: TGTGCTAGCAGCCCTTTATCTGTAGGGAACAGCAATCAGCCCCAGCATTTT

v_call: TRBV5-1
clone_size: NA
j_call: TRBJ2-1
d_call: NA
cdr3_aa: CASSSLGGVSYNEQFF
cdr3_nt: TGCGCCAGCAGTTCCCTAGGCGGAGTCTCCTACAATGAGCAGTTCTTC

v_call: TRBV7-6
clone_size: few
j_call: TRBJ2-7
d_call: NA
cdr3_aa: CASSPRPGTANEQYF
cdr3_nt: TGTGCCAGCAGCCCACGACCAGGGACTGCGAACGAGCAGTACTTC

v_call: TRBV7-9
clone_size: NA
j_call: TRBJ2-2
d_call: TRBD2
cdr3_aa: CASRKPSGRTSGELFF
cdr3_nt: TGTGCCAGCAGAAAACCTAGCGGGAGGACGTCCGGGGAGCTGTTTTTT

v_call: TRBV12-3/TRBV12-4
clone_size: few
j_call: TRBJ1-1
d_call: NA
cdr3_aa: CASSLLGWMNTEAFF
cdr3_nt: TGTGCCAGCAGTTTATTGGGATGGATGAACACTGAAGCTTTCTTT

v_call: TRBV6-5
clone_size: NA
j_call: TRBJ1-2
d_call: TRBD1
cdr3_aa: CASSIHPGQGNGYTF
cdr3_nt: TGTGCCAGCAGTATACATCCGGGACAGGGGAATGGCTACACCTTC

v_call: TRBV19
clone_size: many
j_call: TRBJ2-7
d_call: NA
cdr3_aa: CASSLQDRPYEQYF
cdr3_nt: TGTGCCAGTAGTCTACAAGACAGGCCCTACGAGCAGTACTTC

v_call: TRBV11-1
clone_size: NA
j_call: TRBJ2-1
d_call: TRBD1
cdr3_aa: CASSSPTGEDYNEQFF
cdr3_nt: TGTGCCAGCAGCTCCCCGACAGGGGAGGACTACAATGAGCAGTTCTTC

v_call: TRBV5-1
clone_size: few
j_call: TRBJ2-3
d_call: TRBD2
cdr3_aa: CASSLSLAGGTDTQYF
cdr3_nt: TGCGCCAGCAGCTTGTCACTAGCGGGAGGCACAGATACGCAGTATTTT

v_call: TRBV6-5
clone_size: few
j_call: TRBJ2-7
d_call: NA
cdr3_aa: CASSYGETSSYEQYF
cdr3_nt: TGTGCCAGCAGTTACGGGGAAACGTCCTCCTACGAGCAGTACTTC

v_call: TRBV30
clone_size: few
j_call: TRBJ1-1
d_call: NA
cdr3_aa: CAWSVRRNLLTEAFF
cdr3_nt: TGTGCCTGGAGTGTACGCAGGAATCTTTTGACTGAAGCTTTCTTT

v_call: TRBV5-6
clone_size: NA
j_call: TRBJ1-1
d_call: NA
cdr3_aa: CASSLRQAGTEAFF
cdr3_nt: TGTGCCAGCAGCCTACGCCAGGCAGGGACTGAAGCTTTCTTT

v_call: TRBV27
clone_size: few
j_call: TRBJ2-5
d_call: NA
cdr3_aa: CASGSSQGSPKTQYF
cdr3_nt: TGTGCCAGCGGCTCAAGTCAGGGTAGCCCCAAGACCCAGTACTTC

v_call: TRBV3-1
clone_size: NA
j_call: TRBJ1-2
d_call: NA
cdr3_aa: CASSLGPPDYGYTF
cdr3_nt: TGTGCCAGCAGCCTTGGACCCCCAGACTATGGCTACACCTTC

v_call: TRBV24-1
clone_size: few
j_call: TRBJ2-5
d_call: NA
cdr3_aa: CATSGFGEKEENQYF
cdr3_nt: TGTGCCACCAGTGGGTTTGGGGAGAAGGAAGAGAACCAGTACTTC

v_call: TRBV12-3/TRBV12-4
clone_size: NA
j_call: TRBJ1-1
d_call: NA
cdr3_aa: CASSPTGRGTEAFF
cdr3_nt: TGTGCCAGCAGTCCCACAGGAAGAGGGACTGAAGCTTTCTTT

v_call: TRBV7-2
clone_size: few
j_call: TRBJ2-3
d_call: NA
cdr3_aa: CASSEVGERVTDTQYF
cdr3_nt: TGTGCCAGCAGCGAGGTGGGCGAGAGGGTGACAGATACGCAGTATTTT

v_call: TRBV3-1
clone_size: many
j_call: TRBJ2-7
d_call: TRBD2
cdr3_aa: CASSQVGGFEQYF
cdr3_nt: TGTGCCAGCAGCCAAGTCGGGGGGTTCGAGCAGTACTTC

v_call: TRBV3-1
clone_size: few
j_call: TRBJ2-1
d_call: TRBD2
cdr3_aa: CASSPRTSGSIHNEQFF
cdr3_nt: TGTGCCAGCAGCCCCCGGACTAGCGGGAGTATCCACAATGAGCAGTTCTTC

v_call: TRBV27
clone_size: few
j_call: TRBJ1-2
d_call: NA
cdr3_aa: CASSLGVDYGYTF
cdr3_nt: TGTGCCAGCAGTTTGGGGGTTGACTATGGCTACACCTTC

v_call: TRBV7-8
clone_size: many
j_call: TRBJ2-5
d_call: NA
cdr3_aa: CASSAGETQYF
cdr3_nt: TGTGCCAGCAGTGCAGGAGAGACCCAGTACTTC

v_call: TRBV7-2
clone_size: NA
j_call: TRBJ2-3
d_call: NA
cdr3_aa: CASSLSSNTQYF
cdr3_nt: TGTGCCAGCAGTTTATCGAGTAATACGCAGTATTTT

v_call: TRBV5-1
clone_size: NA
j_call: TRBJ2-1
d_call: NA
cdr3_aa: CASSVGGYNEQFF
cdr3_nt: TGCGCCAGCAGCGTCGGGGGCTACAATGAGCAGTTCTTC

v_call: TRBV6-2/TRBV6-3
clone_size: NA
j_call: TRBJ1-5
d_call: NA
cdr3_aa: CASSGYSNQPQHF
cdr3_nt: TGTGCCAGCAGTGGGTATAGCAATCAGCCCCAGCATTTT

v_call: TRBV12-3/TRBV12-4
clone_size: few
j_call: TRBJ1-1
d_call: NA
cdr3_aa: CASSFQYGLRNTEAFF
cdr3_nt: TGTGCCAGCAGTTTTCAATATGGACTGCGGAACACTGAAGCTTTCTTT

v_call: TRBV11-2
clone_size: few
j_call: TRBJ2-7
d_call: NA
cdr3_aa: CASSLDPRGAYEQYF
cdr3_nt: TGTGCCAGCAGCTTAGATCCCCGGGGGGCTTACGAGCAGTACTTC

v_call: TRBV10-3
clone_size: NA
j_call: TRBJ2-5
d_call: TRBD2
cdr3_aa: CAISEGGLAKETQYF
cdr3_nt: TGTGCCATCAGTGAGGGGGGACTAGCTAAGGAGACCCAGTACTTC

v_call: TRBV7-2
clone_size: few
j_call: TRBJ2-5
d_call: TRBD2
cdr3_aa: CASSRTGTSQETQYF
cdr3_nt: TGTGCCAGCAGCCGAACTGGGACTAGCCAGGAGACCCAGTACTTC

v_call: TRBV5-1
clone_size: NA
j_call: TRBJ1-5
d_call: NA
cdr3_aa: CASSPGHVGNQPQHF
cdr3_nt: TGCGCCAGCAGCCCCGGACACGTGGGGAATCAGCCCCAGCATTTT

v_call: TRBV7-2
clone_size: few
j_call: TRBJ2-7
d_call: NA
cdr3_aa: CASSPRQERYEQYF
cdr3_nt: TGTGCCAGCAGCCCACGACAGGAGCGCTACGAGCAGTACTTC

v_call: TRBV15
clone_size: few
j_call: TRBJ2-5
d_call: TRBD2
cdr3_aa: CATSTRTSGSTQYF
cdr3_nt: TGTGCCACCAGCACTAGGACTAGCGGGAGCACCCAGTACTTC

v_call: TRBV5-6
clone_size: few
j_call: TRBJ2-7
d_call: NA
cdr3_aa: CASSYGATYEQYF
cdr3_nt: TGTGCCAGCAGCTACGGGGCCACCTACGAGCAGTACTTC

v_call: TRBV7-9
clone_size: few
j_call: TRBJ1-2
d_call: NA
cdr3_aa: CASSPPEKGDYGYTF
cdr3_nt: TGTGCCAGCAGCCCCCCGGAAAAGGGAGACTATGGCTACACCTTC

v_call: TRBV20-1
clone_size: NA
j_call: TRBJ2-1
d_call: NA
cdr3_aa: CSARDLAGASNEQFF
cdr3_nt: TGCAGTGCTAGAGATCTGGCAGGGGCGAGCAATGAGCAGTTCTTC

v_call: TRBV10-3
clone_size: NA
j_call: TRBJ2-7
d_call: TRBD2
cdr3_aa: CAISWTSSYEQYF
cdr3_nt: TGTGCCATCAGCTGGACTAGCTCCTACGAGCAGTACTTC

v_call: TRBV12-5
clone_size: NA
j_call: TRBJ1-2
d_call: NA
cdr3_aa: CASGLLGTGYYGYTF
cdr3_nt: TGTGCTAGTGGTTTGTTAGGTACAGGGTACTATGGCTACACCTTC

v_call: TRBV15
clone_size: few
j_call: TRBJ2-1
d_call: NA
cdr3_aa: CATSAPWVSSYNEQFF
cdr3_nt: TGTGCCACCAGCGCTCCGTGGGTAAGCTCCTACAATGAGCAGTTCTTC

v_call: TRBV7-3
clone_size: NA
j_call: TRBJ2-5
d_call: NA
cdr3_aa: CASRLAAQETQYF
cdr3_nt: TGTGCCAGCAGGTTAGCGGCTCAAGAGACCCAGTACTTC